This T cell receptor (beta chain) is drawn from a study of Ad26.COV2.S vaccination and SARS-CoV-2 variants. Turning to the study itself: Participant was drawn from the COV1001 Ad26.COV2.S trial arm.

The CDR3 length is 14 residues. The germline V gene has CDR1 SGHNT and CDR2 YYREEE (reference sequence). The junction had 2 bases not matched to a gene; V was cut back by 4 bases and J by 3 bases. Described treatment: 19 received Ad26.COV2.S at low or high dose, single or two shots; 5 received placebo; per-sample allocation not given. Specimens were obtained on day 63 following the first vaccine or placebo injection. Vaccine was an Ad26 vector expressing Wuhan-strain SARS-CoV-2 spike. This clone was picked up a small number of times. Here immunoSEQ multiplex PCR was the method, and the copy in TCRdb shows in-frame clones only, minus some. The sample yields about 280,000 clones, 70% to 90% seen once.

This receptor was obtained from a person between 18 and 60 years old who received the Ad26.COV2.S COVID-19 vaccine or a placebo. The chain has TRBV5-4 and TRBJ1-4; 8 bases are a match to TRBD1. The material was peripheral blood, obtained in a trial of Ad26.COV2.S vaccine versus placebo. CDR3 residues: CASSIQGANEKLFF. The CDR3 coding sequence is TGTGCCAGCAGCATACAGGGGGCTAATGAAAAACTGTTTTTT.